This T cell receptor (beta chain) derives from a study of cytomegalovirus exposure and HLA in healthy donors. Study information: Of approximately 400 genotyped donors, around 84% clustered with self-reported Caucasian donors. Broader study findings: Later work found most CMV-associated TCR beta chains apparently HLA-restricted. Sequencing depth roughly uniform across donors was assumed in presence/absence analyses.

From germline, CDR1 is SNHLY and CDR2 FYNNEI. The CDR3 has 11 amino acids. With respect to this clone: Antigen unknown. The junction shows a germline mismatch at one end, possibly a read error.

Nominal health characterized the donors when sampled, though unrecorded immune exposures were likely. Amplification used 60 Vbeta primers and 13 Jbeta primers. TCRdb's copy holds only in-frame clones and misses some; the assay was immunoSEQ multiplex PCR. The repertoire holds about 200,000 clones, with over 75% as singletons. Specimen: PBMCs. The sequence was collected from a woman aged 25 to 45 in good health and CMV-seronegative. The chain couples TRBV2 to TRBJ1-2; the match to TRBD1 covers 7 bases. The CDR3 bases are TGTGCCAGCAGGAGACAGGGTCCCTACCCCTTC. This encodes CASRRQGPYPF. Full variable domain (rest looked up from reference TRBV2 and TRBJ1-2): EPEVTQTPSHQVTQMGQEVILRCVPISNHLYFYWYRQILGQKVEFLVSFYNNEISEKSEIFDDQFSVERPDGSNFTLKIRSTKLEDSAMYFCASRRQGPYPFGSGTRLTVV.